These 4 T cell receptor beta chains came from one sample sequenced in a study of blood T cells in healthy people across ages. Primed by a sample-barcoded 5' primer and a J-beta primer mix, a second PCR proceeded for 7 to 11 cycles. TCRdb recomputed calls from the 5' RACE reads with MiXCR, one row per CDR3 protein. The sample consists of about 970,000 distinct CDR3 sequences, about 53% of them appearing once. Sequencing input: blood. The receptor source for this set is a woman between 55 and 75 years old in good health.

The genes are TRBV3-1 and TRBJ2-7, with a weak D call TRBD2 (5 bases). The ends were cut back, 2 bases at V and 2 bases at J, with 10 bases in the middle. Germline V lookup: CDR1 LGHDT, CDR2 YNNKEL (reference sequence). This CDR3 comprises 14 residues. CDR3 protein: CASSQNGVTYEQYF. In DNA, the CDR3 is TGTGCCAGCAGCCAAAACGGGGTTACCTACGAGCAGTACTTC.

As regards this clonotype: This may stem from a read error, because a much larger clone lies one nucleotide away. The rearrangement uses TRBV27 and TRBJ2-7; D is possibly TRBD1 (5 bases). The CDR3 covers 14 residues. The V gene lost 0 bases and the J gene lost 6 bases, with 12 bases spanning the gap. CDR1 and CDR2 (germline): MNHEY, SMNVEV (reference sequence). CDR3 amino acids: CASSLSVDSSEQYF. Written as DNA, the CDR3 is TGTGCCAGCAGTTTATCGGTAGACAGCAGCGAGCAGTACTTC.

The chain couples TRBV7-9 to TRBJ2-7, with TRBD2 identical over 9 bases. There are 16 residues in the CDR3. The germline V gene has CDR1 SEHNR and CDR2 FQNEAQ (reference sequence). V dropped 5 bases and J dropped 0; count of bases not matched to a gene: 8. The CDR3 DNA reads TGTGCCAGCAGCCGAGATCTAGCGGGACTCTCCTACGAGCAGTACTTC. Its translation: CASSRDLAGLSYEQYF.

This chain uses TRBV4-1 with TRBJ2-7; a weak D match, TRBD2 (6 bases). This CDR3 comprises 15 residues. The V end was cut by 8 bases, the J end by 5 bases, with 22 bases between. Germline CDR1 and CDR2: MGHRA and YSYEKL. The CDR3: CASGPLEGLGHEQYF. The CDR3, as DNA: TGCGCCAGCGGCCCCTTGGAGGGTCTAGGGCACGAGCAGTACTTC.